This T cell receptor beta chain was recovered during a study of T cells in Graves' hyperthyroidism and ophthalmopathy. On the study more broadly: Peripheral blood was acquired at first diagnosis, ahead of any therapy whatsoever.

V dropped 3 bases and J dropped 1 base, with 17 bases sitting between them. Looked up from germline, CDR1 is SEHNR and CDR2 is FQNEAQ (reference sequence). The CDR3 loop spans 17 amino acids. This clonotype came up a few times. Template material for amplifying TCR beta CDR3 regions consisted of RNA transcripts. First-round RT-PCR with HTBI primers amplified the TCR CDR3 region. TCRdb re-called the multiplex PCR reads through MiXCR, storing one row per CDR3 protein. Of under 400,000 distinct CDR3 sequences listed, roughly 25% were seen once; the top ten hold around 67%. This sequence originates from a man aged 45-60 years with Graves' hyperthyroidism. V gene TRBV7-9 combines with J gene TRBJ2-3, with a weak D call TRBD1 (5 bases). The sequenced material came from blood. CDR3 sequence: CASSFPQTGVGTDTQYF. DNA for the CDR3: TGTGCCAGCAGCTTCCCGCAAACAGGCGTAGGCACAGATACGCAGTATTTT.